Listed below are T cell receptor beta chains from one sample, sequenced in a study of T cell changes during pregnancy in multiple sclerosis. Sequencing was performed with immunoSEQ multiplex PCR; in TCRdb, only in-frame clones are kept and a portion is missing. Among just over 65,000 clones, less than 95% were seen once, and the ten largest hold 0.86%. The sequencing here drew on peripheral blood, taken in the second trimester of pregnancy. Receptor source: a female donor with multiple sclerosis, enrolled in a pregnancy study. Both conserved end residues are part of each CDR3. A D gene is named only where the DNA matches it firmly. Only some rows state a clone size, as once, few, many or a class for expanded clones.

abundance | j_gene | d_gene | len | v_gene | CDR3nt | CDR3aa
. | TRBJ2-7 | . | 13 | TRBV6-5 | TGTGCCAGCAGACGCAGGGGATTCTACGAGCAGTACTTC | CASRRRGFYEQYF
once | TRBJ2-5 | . | 14 | TRBV18 | TGTGCCAGCTCACCACAGGCGGATTCGGAGACCCAGTACTTC | CASSPQADSETQYF
. | TRBJ2-7 | TRBD1 | 15 | TRBV19 | TGTGCCAGTAGCGAAACCGGGACAGGGGTATACGAGCAGTACTTC | CASSETGTGVYEQYF
. | TRBJ2-1 | TRBD1 | 16 | TRBV10-3 | TGTGCCATCAGTGAGTCACCGGGACAGGGACAATATGAGCAGTTCTTC | CAISESPGQGQYEQFF
. | TRBJ2-1 | TRBD2 | 12 | TRBV10-3 | TGTGCCATCAGTCTAGCGGGGGGGGACCAGTTCTTC | CAISLAGGDQFF
. | TRBJ2-7 | . | 14 | TRBV15 | TGTGCCACCAGCATCAGACAGGCCGACTACGAGCAGTACTTC | CATSIRQADYEQYF
. | TRBJ2-1 | TRBD2 | 14 | TRBV7-6 | TGTGCCAGCAGCCCGTTGCGGGGGGCCGATGAGCAGTTCTTC | CASSPLRGADEQFF
. | TRBJ2-3 | TRBD2 | 16 | TRBV7-2 | TGTGCCAGCAGCCCCCGGCTAGCGGGGGGCAGAGATACGCAGTATTTT | CASSPRLAGGRDTQYF
. | TRBJ2-7 | . | 14 | TRBV11-1 | TGTGCCAGCAGCTCGGGACACCGAAACAACGAGCAGTACTTC | CASSSGHRNNEQYF
. | TRBJ1-1 | TRBD1 | 13 | TRBV6-5 | TGTGCCAGCAGGGGACAGGCGAACACTGAAGCTTTCTTT | CASRGQANTEAFF
. | TRBJ1-1 | TRBD1 | 20 | TRBV7-6 | TGTGCCAGCAGCTTAGGGCTTAGTGGGGCTGAAACCTCAGGGGGAACTGAAGCTTTCTTT | CASSLGLSGAETSGGTEAFF
. | TRBJ2-7 | . | 15 | TRBV15 | TGTGCCACCAGCAGAGGGGCGGGGCTATCCTACGAGCAGTACTTC | CATSRGAGLSYEQYF
. | TRBJ2-3 | . | 16 | TRBV6-4 | TGTGCCAGCAGTGACTCTCCGGGCGGGGAGACAGATACGCAGTATTTT | CASSDSPGGETDTQYF
. | TRBJ2-7 | . | 16 | TRBV4-1 | TGCGCCAGCAGCCAAACCCCTTATGGCAGAGGTTACGAGCAGTACTTC | CASSQTPYGRGYEQYF
. | TRBJ2-7 | . | 14 | TRBV7-9 | TGTGCCAGCAGCCCCCACCCACAGCCCTACGAGCAGTACTTC | CASSPHPQPYEQYF
. | TRBJ2-7 | TRBD2 | 15 | TRBV7-2 | TGTGCCAGCAGCCCCCTAGGAGCGGGGCCCTACGAGCAGTACTTC | CASSPLGAGPYEQYF
. | TRBJ1-2 | . | 14 | TRBV7-9 | TGTGCCAGCAGCTTGTCCAGGGTGCTTGGCGGCTACACCTTC | CASSLSRVLGGYTF
. | TRBJ1-2 | . | 13 | TRBV5-8 | TGTGCCAGCAGCTTGTATCCCCCCGGGGGCTACACCTTC | CASSLYPPGGYTF
. | TRBJ2-1 | TRBD2 | 16 | TRBV7-2 | TGTGCCAGCAGCCCGCAGCGGGGTAGAACCTACAATGAGCAGTTCTTC | CASSPQRGRTYNEQFF
. | TRBJ2-7 | . | 12 | TRBV13 | TGTGCCAGCAGCTCCAACGGGGGCGAGCAGTACTTC | CASSSNGGEQYF
. | TRBJ2-6 | TRBD1 | 18 | TRBV4-3 | TGCGCCAGCAGCCAATCGGACAGGGGGTCGTCGGGGGCCAACGTCCTGACTTTC | CASSQSDRGSSGANVLTF
. | TRBJ1-4 | . | 15 | TRBV27 | TGTGCCAGCAGCCCCCCCCCGGGAACTAATGAAAAACTGTTTTTT | CASSPPPGTNEKLFF
. | TRBJ1-3 | . | 13 | TRBV18 | TGTGCCAGCTCCCTCCCCTCTGGAAACACCATATATTTT | CASSLPSGNTIYF
. | TRBJ1-2 | . | 14 | TRBV18 | TGTGCCAGCTCACCACCGGGTGGGCACAGCGGCTACACCTTC | CASSPPGGHSGYTF
. | TRBJ1-4 | . | 15 | TRBV2 | TGTGCCAGCAGTGAAGGCAGGGGACCTAATGAAAAACTGTTTTTT | CASSEGRGPNEKLFF
once | TRBJ2-7 | TRBD1 | 14 | TRBV27 | TGTGCCACTAACAGACAGGGGAGATCCTACGAGCAGTACTTC | CATNRQGRSYEQYF
. | TRBJ2-7 | . | 14 | TRBV18 | TGTGCCAGCTCACCACGCCGGGGAGGCTACGAGCAGTACTTC | CASSPRRGGYEQYF
. | TRBJ1-2 | . | 12 | TRBV29-1 | TGCAGCGTTGAAGAGGGCAGCTATGGCTACACCTTC | CSVEEGSYGYTF
. | TRBJ2-4 | . | 15 | TRBV6-1 | TGTGCCAGCAGTGATCGGGGGGGCGGGACAGCGGTTCAGTACTTC | CASSDRGGGTAVQYF
. | TRBJ1-3 | . | 13 | TRBV6-5 | TGTGCCAGCGGAGAGTTATCTGGAAACACCATATATTTT | CASGELSGNTIYF
. | TRBJ1-4 | . | 19 | TRBV7-8 | TGTGCCAGCAGCTTAGCGCGGGGAGGGTGGACCTCAACTAATGAAAAACTGTTTTTT | CASSLARGGWTSTNEKLFF
. | TRBJ1-2 | . | 13 | TRBV25-1 | TGTGCCAGCAGCCCTCTAGGAGGAGTCGGCTACACCTTC | CASSPLGGVGYTF
. | TRBJ2-7 | . | 16 | TRBV4-1 | TGCGCCAGCAGCCAAGGGGGAGCCGGGGGTGGACTCGAGCAGTACTTC | CASSQGGAGGGLEQYF
. | TRBJ1-1 | . | 15 | TRBV5-5 | TGTGCCAGCAGGGAACAGGGAAGGGGGAACACTGAAGCTTTCTTT | CASREQGRGNTEAFF
. | TRBJ2-7 | . | 11 | TRBV7-8 | TGTGCCAGCAGCCCATCCCACGAGCAGTACTTC | CASSPSHEQYF
. | TRBJ2-3 | TRBD2 | 16 | TRBV9 | TGTGCCAGCAGCGTAGCAGCGGGGGAGTTCACAGATACGCAGTATTTT | CASSVAAGEFTDTQYF
. | TRBJ1-5 | TRBD1 | 16 | TRBV2 | TGTGCCAGCAGTGTCAGGGACAGGGAGAAAAATCAGCCCCAGCATTTT | CASSVRDREKNQPQHF
. | TRBJ1-5 | . | 16 | TRBV7-8 | TGTGCCAGCAGCTTCGGGGGGGCGCAGGGCAATCAGCCCCAGCATTTT | CASSFGGAQGNQPQHF
. | TRBJ1-2 | . | 15 | TRBV21-1 | TGTGCCAGCAGCAAAGAACAGGGGGGGGGCTATGGCTACACCTTC | CASSKEQGGGYGYTF
once | TRBJ2-3 | . | 14 | TRBV30 | TGTGCCTGGAGTAAACTCCCCGGCACAGATACGCAGTATTTT | CAWSKLPGTDTQYF
. | TRBJ2-3 | TRBD2 | 16 | TRBV6-1 | TGTGCCAGCAGTGGAACTAGCGGGGACCCCACAGATACGCAGTATTTT | CASSGTSGDPTDTQYF
. | TRBJ2-3 | . | 15 | TRBV9 | TGTGCCAGCAGCGTAGGTGTCGGTGGCACAGATACGCAGTATTTT | CASSVGVGGTDTQYF
. | TRBJ1-1 | . | 12 | TRBV5-6 | TGTGCCAGCAGCTTAGGCTGGAGGGAAGCTTTCTTT | CASSLGWREAFF